The 17 T cell receptor beta chains given below trace back to one sample, sequenced in a study of T cells in women clearing cervical HPV infection. Repertoires were generated with immunoSEQ multiplex PCR, while TCRdb's copy carries only in-frame clones and drops some. The table counts 9,200 or so clones; approximately 8% lies in the top ten. The sample comprised blood buffy coat. Receptors originate from a woman between 18 and 70 years old with a cervical HPV16 infection that either progressed to CIN3+ or cleared (not recorded which).

A note on this clone: The read gets to within 3 residues of the CDR3 end, and the germline J gene fills in the rest. V usage is TRBV18 and J usage is TRBJ1-2; TRBD1 is a possible D gene (5 bases). The length of the CDR3 is 15 residues. Germline assignment: CDR1 KGHSH and CDR2 LQKENI. The chain's CDR3 is CASSPSAGVPEDYTF. Incomplete CDR3 DNA: TGTGCCAGCTCACCGTCAGCGGGGGTTCCCGAAGAC.

CDR3 sequence reads: CASSGIQGFAEQFF. CDR3 DNA (partial): TGCGCCAGCAGCGGGATACAGGGGTTCGCTGAG. The chain has TRBV5-1 and TRBJ2-1; 7 bases fit TRBD1. The read finishes 3 residues shy of the CDR3 end, and the germline J gene is used to complete it. Trimming at V came to 4 bases and at J to 9 bases, leaving 10 bases not matched to a gene. The CDR3 has 14 residues. The V gene's germline CDR1 is SGHRS and CDR2 YFSETQ.

Details on this clone: Read coverage stops 3 residues before the CDR3 terminus; the germline J gene supplies the remainder. The genes are TRBV4-2 and TRBJ1-2; D gene ambiguous. The CDR3 contains 18 residues. Trimming cost V 0 bases and J 5 bases, with 22 bases left between them. The germline gives CDR1 LGHNA, CDR2 YNFKEQ. CDR3 region: CASSQDALVEEGWYGYTF. Incomplete CDR3 DNA: TGTGCCAGCAGCCAAGATGCGCTTGTGGAGGAGGGCTGGTATGGC.

According to its frequency, this clone is medium-sized. The read terminates 3 residues ahead of where the CDR3 ends, so the germline J gene completes it. The V and J genes are TRBV6-1 and TRBJ2-5; D might be TRBD1 (7 bases). CDR3 length: 14 residues. CDR1 is MNHNS, CDR2 SASEGT, per germline. V lost 2 bases to trimming and J lost 5 bases, with 12 bases between them. The part of the CDR3 DNA that was read is TGTGCCAGCAGTGAAAACAGGGGAGGTGAGACC. It codes for CASSENRGGET. The complete CDR3 sequence is CASSENRGGETQYF.

This clone registers medium-sized by frequency. With the read ending 3 residues before the CDR3 end, the germline J gene is used to fill in that end. Different DNA sequences within this sample yield the same CDR3. The J gene is TRBJ1-3, the V gene TRBV14, with 8 bases fitting TRBD1. The CDR3 runs to 17 residues. Trimming cost V 5 bases and J 0 bases; bases outside gene matches: 9. The V gene's germline CDR1 is SGHDN and CDR2 FVKESK. CDR3 bases read: TGTGCCAGCAGCGGTACAGGGGGTGCCTACTCTGGAAACACC. Its protein is CASSGTGGAYSGNT. In full, the CDR3 is CASSGTGGAYSGNTIYF. Based on the CDR3 plus reference TRBV14 and TRBJ1-3, the full variable domain is EAGVTQFPSHSVIEKGQTVTLRCDPISGHDNLYWYRRVMGKEIKFLLHFVKESKQDESGMPNNRFLAERTGGTYSTLKVQPAELEDSGVYFCASSGTGGAYSGNTIYFGEGSWLTVV.

Worth noting for this clone: Read sequence stops 3 residues before the CDR3 end, and the germline J gene provides the missing end. The rearrangement links TRBV7-9 to TRBJ1-1; 12 positions agree with TRBD1. V lost 2 bases, J lost 6 bases, and 4 bases stayed unmatched. Germline lookup yields CDR1 SEHNR and CDR2 FQNEAQ (reference sequence). The CDR3 runs 15 residues. The CDR3 reads CASSLLGTGGSEAFF. The part of the CDR3 DNA that was read is TGTGCCAGCAGCTTATTAGGGACAGGGGGCTCTGAA. The variable domain in full, with the rest retrieved from reference TRBV7-9 and TRBJ1-1, is DTGVSQNPRHKITKRGQNVTFRCDPISEHNRLYWYRQTLGQGPEFLTYFQNEAQLEKSRLLSDRFSAERPKGSFSTLEIQRTEQGDSAMYLCASSLLGTGGSEAFFGQGTRLTVV.

About this clone: The read finishes 3 residues shy of the CDR3 end, and the germline J gene is used to complete it. This rearrangement joins TRBV2 to TRBJ2-7, with a tentative D call TRBD1 (5 bases). Germline V lookup: CDR1 SNHLY, CDR2 FYNNEI. Trimming left V 5 bases short and J 4 bases short, with 9 bases between. The CDR3 covers 12 residues. CDR3 loop: CASSQTAYEQYF. The CDR3 DNA, read in part, is TGTGCCAGCAGTCAGACAGCTTACGAG.

The CDR3 sequence is CASSFRPGDTYTF. The covered CDR3 bases are TGCGCCAGCAGCTTCCGACCGGGGGATACC. The rearrangement joins TRBV5-1 to TRBJ1-2, with D possibly matching TRBD1 (5 bases). The read comes to an end 3 residues before the CDR3 does, leaving the germline J gene to fill in the end. The CDR3 is 13 residues long. Germline V gives CDR1 SGHRS, CDR2 YFSETQ.

Comments on this clone: The read comes to an end 3 residues before the CDR3 does, leaving the germline J gene to fill in the end. The chain employs TRBV11-2 and TRBJ2-1, with D hard to call. Germline CDR1 SGHAT, CDR2 FQNNGV. The V end was cut by 2 bases, the J end by 4 bases, with 9 bases between. The CDR3 is 14 amino acids. CDR3 DNA, as far as it was read: TGTGCCAGCAGCTTATCCCCCCTTTACAATGAG. Translated: CASSLSPLYNE. The CDR3 reads in full as CASSLSPLYNEQFF. Based on the CDR3 plus reference TRBV11-2 and TRBJ2-1, the full variable domain is EAGVAQSPRYKIIEKRQSVAFWCNPISGHATLYWYQQILGQGPKLLIQFQNNGVVDDSQLPKDRFSAERLKGVDSTLKIQPAKLEDSAVYLCASSLSPLYNEQFFGPGTRLTVL.

Of note for this clone: The read ends 3 residues early relative to the CDR3; the germline J gene fills the gap. This chain connects TRBV19 to TRBJ2-1, with TRBD1 matching 10 bases. Germline V gene data show CDR1 as LNHDA and CDR2 as SQIVND (reference sequence). CDR3 size: 15 residues. The trim removed 4 bases at V and 6 bases at J, leaving 6 bases unmatched. CDR3: CASSNPGQGSNEQFF. CDR3 DNA (partial): TGTGCCAGTAGTAACCCGGGACAGGGGTCCAATGAG.

About this clone: Read data end 3 residues before the CDR3 end; the end is taken from the germline J gene. V usage is TRBV20-1 and J usage is TRBJ1-4, with TRBD1 matching 8 bases. The CDR3 is 13 residues long. Germline V gene data show CDR1 as DFQATT and CDR2 as SNEGSKA (reference sequence). The part of the CDR3 DNA that was read is TGCAGTGCTCCAGGACAGGGAGATTCACCA. The encoded protein is CSAPGQGDSP. The whole CDR3 sequence reads CSAPGQGDSPLFF.

CDR3 residues: CASTGTGGGDTYTF. The part of the CDR3 DNA that was read is TGTGCCAGTACCGGGACAGGGGGAGGGGATACC. The chain employs TRBV19 and TRBJ1-2; 11 bases fit TRBD1. The read terminates 3 residues before the CDR3 end, so the remaining end is supplied by the germline J gene. Germline lookup yields CDR1 LNHDA and CDR2 SQIVND (reference sequence). CDR3 length equals 14 residues.

Notes on this clone: The CDR3 end is not reached by the read, which stops 3 residues before it; the germline J gene fills it in. Other DNA sequences in this sample translate to the same CDR3. This chain uses TRBV7-9 with TRBJ1-1, with D possibly TRBD1 on 5 matching bases. The germline V and J ends were trimmed by 5 bases and 2 bases, with 9 bases remaining between them. This CDR3 region has 13 residues. Germline V CDR1 and CDR2: SEHNR, FQNEAQ (reference sequence). The CDR3 reads CASSPQGNTEAFF. CDR3 DNA, as far as it was read: TGTGCCAGCAGCCCGCAGGGTAACACTGAA.

According to its frequency, this clone is medium-sized (0.01 to 0.1%). The CDR3 goes on 3 residues after the read ends, and that part is filled in from the germline J gene. This chain joins TRBV6-2 or TRBV6-3 and TRBJ2-3, with 13 bases that match TRBD2. This CDR3 spans 16 amino acids. Losses at the gene ends were 5 bases for V and 2 bases for J; bases not matched to a gene: 4. CDR1 and CDR2 (germline): MNHEY, SVGEGT. The CDR3 protein is CASSQGLAGLTDTQYF. The sequenced CDR3 bases are TGTGCCAGCAGTCAGGGACTAGCGGGGCTCACAGATACG.

In terms of frequency, this clone is medium-sized (0.01 to 0.1%). Germline is not matched at one junction end, which may reflect a read error. The missing CDR3 end, 3 residues past where the read stops, is filled in from the germline J gene. The rearrangement joins TRBV4-2 to TRBJ2-3; 8 bases map to TRBD2. CDR1 and CDR2 (germline): LGHNA, YNFKEQ. The CDR3 is 14 residues long. The CDR3 DNA, read in part, is TGCGCCAGCAGCCCGGGACTAGAGGCAGATACG. Encoded protein: CASSPGLEADT. The complete CDR3 reads CASSPGLEADTQYF.

Note on this clone: The read halts 3 residues ahead of the CDR3 end, with the missing end drawn from the germline J gene. The rearrangement links TRBV7-7 to TRBJ2-5; D perhaps matches TRBD2 (7 bases). Germline V gene sequence: CDR1 SSHAT, CDR2 FNYEAQ (reference sequence). The CDR3 has 15 amino acids. The V end was cut by 1 base, the J end by 5 bases, with 14 bases between. The CDR3 reads CASSLGGGRAETQYF. The DNA read from the CDR3 is TGTGCCAGCAGCTTAGGCGGGGGCCGGGCGGAGACC.

On this clone: Read coverage stops 3 residues before the CDR3 terminus; the germline J gene supplies the remainder. The chain links TRBV7-9 to TRBJ1-1; TRBD1 might be the D (5 bases). The CDR3 sequence is 15 residues long. Germline CDR1 reads SEHNR; CDR2 reads FQNEAQ (reference sequence). Trimming removed 5 bases at V and 4 bases at J, with 17 bases between. Incomplete CDR3 DNA: TGTGCCAGCAGCCCATCCGGGGGGTTTAGCACTGAA. It translates to CASSPSGGFSTE. In full, the CDR3 is CASSPSGGFSTEAFF. Full variable domain (rest looked up from reference TRBV7-9 and TRBJ1-1): DTGVSQNPRHKITKRGQNVTFRCDPISEHNRLYWYRQTLGQGPEFLTYFQNEAQLEKSRLLSDRFSAERPKGSFSTLEIQRTEQGDSAMYLCASSPSGGFSTEAFFGQGTRLTVV.